What follows are 30 T cell receptor beta chains derived from one specimen sequenced in a study of cytomegalovirus exposure and HLA in healthy donors. PCR employed 60 Vbeta and 13 Jbeta primers. This table comes from immunoSEQ multiplex PCR, and its TCRdb copy is limited to in-frame clones, with some not included. The data contain roughly 150,000 clones, around four fifths of them singletons. The material sequenced was PBMCs. These receptors were collected from a man aged 25-45 years in good health and CMV-seronegative.

J is TRBJ2-2 and V is TRBV6-5, with D maybe TRBD1 (6 bases). Germline V lookup: CDR1 MNHEY, CDR2 SVGAGI. V lost 4 bases, J lost 4 bases, and 13 bases lay in between. The CDR3 sequence is 15 residues long. The CDR3 sequence is CASSSRGSGTGELFF. CDR3 coding DNA: TGTGCCAGCAGTTCCAGGGGTTCGGGCACCGGGGAGCTGTTTTTT.

The V gene is TRBV4-1, the J gene TRBJ2-7; possibly TRBD1 for D (7 bases). The CDR3 is 15 residues long. Germline V gene data show CDR1 as MGHRA and CDR2 as YSYEKL. Deletions cut 0 bases from V and 4 bases from J, with 13 bases between. CDR3 region: CASSQEGGGVYEQYF. The CDR3 bases are TGCGCCAGCAGCCAAGAAGGAGGGGGCGTTTACGAGCAGTACTTC.

This chain uses TRBV15 with TRBJ2-7; TRBD2 aligns across 7 bases. After removal of 1 base from V and 2 bases from J, the junction contained 5 bases not matched to a gene. CDR3 length: 15 amino acids. Per the germline V gene, CDR1 is LNHNV and CDR2 is YYDKDF (reference sequence). DNA for the CDR3: TGTGCCACCAGCAGAGGGCGAGGACTAGCCTACGAGCAGTACTTC. It specifies CATSRGRGLAYEQYF.

V and J are TRBV5-1 and TRBJ1-1; maybe TRBD1 (5 bases). The CDR3 covers 17 residues. The V end was cut by 4 bases, the J end by 1 base, with 20 bases between. Germline V gene lookup returns CDR1 SGHRS and CDR2 YFSETQ. DNA for the CDR3: TGCGCCAGCAGCCCGGACCTAACAGGTTCGACGAACACTGAAGCTTTCTTT. It specifies CASSPDLTGSTNTEAFF.

The chain has TRBV6-5 and TRBJ2-1; TRBD1 agrees at 12 bases. Germline V CDR1 and CDR2: MNHEY, SVGAGI. Germline trimming cut 2 bases from V and 7 bases from J; bases unmatched to any gene: 3. The length of the CDR3 is 15 residues. The CDR3 spells CASSYGTGGGNEQFF. In DNA, the CDR3 is TGTGCCAGCAGTTACGGGACAGGGGGCGGGAATGAGCAGTTCTTC.

This clone showed up just a few times. The chain links TRBV11-1 to TRBJ2-1; D is possibly TRBD1 (6 bases). The ends were cut back, 6 bases at V and 0 bases at J, with 12 bases in the middle. Germline CDR1 reads SGHAT; CDR2 reads FQDESV (reference sequence). The CDR3 is 15 amino acids. CDR3 amino acids: CASRRTASSYNEQFF. As DNA, the CDR3 is TGTGCCAGCAGACGGACAGCTAGCTCCTACAATGAGCAGTTCTTC. The variable domain in full, with the rest retrieved from reference TRBV11-1 and TRBJ2-1, is EAEVAQSPRYKITEKSQAVAFWCDPISGHATLYWYRQILGQGPELLVQFQDESVVDDSQLPKDRFSAERLKGVDSTLKIQPAELGDSAMYLCASRRTASSYNEQFFGPGTRLTVL.

The rearrangement uses TRBV7-2 and TRBJ2-3; D might be TRBD2 (6 bases). CDR1 and CDR2 from the germline V gene are SGHTA and FQGNSA. V dropped 1 base and J dropped 5 bases, with 16 bases sitting between them. This CDR3 has 16 amino acids. CDR3 nucleotide sequence: TGTGCCAGCAGCTTAGATGGCGGGGCCTCGGGAGATACGCAGTATTTT. Amino acid sequence: CASSLDGGASGDTQYF. The entire variable domain, with the rest obtained from reference TRBV7-2 and TRBJ2-3, is as follows: GAGVSQSPSNKVTEKGKDVELRCDPISGHTALYWYRQSLGQGLEFLIYFQGNSAPDKSGLPSDRFSAERTGGSVSTLTIQRTQQEDSAVYLCASSLDGGASGDTQYFGPGTRLTVL.

J is TRBJ2-1 and V is TRBV7-2; D is possibly TRBD2 (5 bases). The germline gives CDR1 SGHTA, CDR2 FQGNSA. The CDR3 totals 15 residues. V was pared by 1 base and J by 3 bases, with 10 bases between. CDR3 region: CASSLEQRSYNEQFF. As DNA, the CDR3 is TGTGCCAGCAGCTTAGAACAGCGGAGCTACAATGAGCAGTTCTTC.

The J gene is TRBJ2-7, the V gene TRBV9; D is perhaps TRBD2 (6 bases). Germline loops: CDR1 SGDLS, CDR2 YYNGEE. The CDR3 has 14 residues. The V end lost 3 bases, the J end lost 5 bases, and 15 bases lay between the germline ends. The DNA for the CDR3 is TGTGCCAGCAGCGATGGGGCGGGGAGCAACGAGCAGTACTTC. Amino acid sequence: CASSDGAGSNEQYF.

The rearrangement links TRBV5-1 to TRBJ2-3, with D possibly being TRBD2 (6 bases). The length of the CDR3 is 16 residues. The ends were cut back, 0 bases at V and 1 base at J, with 12 bases in the middle. The germline V gene has CDR1 SGHRS and CDR2 YFSETQ. The CDR3 reads CASSLAGSSGTDTQYF. CDR3 DNA: TGCGCCAGCAGCTTGGCCGGCTCTAGCGGCACAGATACGCAGTATTTT.

In this sample, this clone turned up a few times. The chain carries TRBV28 and TRBJ2-2, with D uncertain. Germline V gives CDR1 MDHEN, CDR2 SYDVKM. The V gene lost 9 bases and the J gene lost 5 bases, with 13 bases spanning the gap. The CDR3 runs 13 residues. The CDR3 region has the DNA TGTGCCAGTATGACTGTAGTGACCGGGGAGCTGTTTTTT. Protein product: CASMTVVTGELFF.

V and J are TRBV11-3 and TRBJ2-3; no reliable D call. V was pared by 1 base and J by 0 bases, with 5 bases between. CDR3 length: 14 amino acids. CDR1 and CDR2 from the germline V gene are SGHNT and YENEEA. CDR3 in DNA: TGTGCCAGCAGCTTAGGAGGTAGCACAGATACGCAGTATTTT. This translates into CASSLGGSTDTQYF.

The rearrangement uses TRBV7-3 and TRBJ1-2; the match to TRBD1 covers 10 bases. Germline CDR1 reads SGHTA; CDR2 reads FQGTGA. This CDR3 contains 14 residues. The trim removed 5 bases at V and 6 bases at J, leaving 6 bases unmatched. CDR3 bases: TGTGCCAGCAGCGCCCGTGGACAGGGGGATGGCTACACCTTC. Translating it yields CASSARGQGDGYTF.

The chain uses TRBV30 and TRBJ2-5, with a weak D call TRBD2 (6 bases). Germline lookup yields CDR1 GTSNPN and CDR2 SVGIG (reference sequence). CDR3 length: 13 residues. The V end lost 5 bases, the J end lost 0 bases, and 10 bases lay between the germline ends. The CDR3 loop is CAWGGLYQETQYF. DNA of the CDR3: TGTGCCTGGGGGGGACTGTACCAAGAGACCCAGTACTTC. Combining the CDR3 with reference TRBV30 and TRBJ2-5 gives the whole variable domain SQTIHQWPATLVQPVGSPLSLECTVEGTSNPNLYWYRQAAGRGLQLLFYSVGIGQISSEVPQNLSASRPQDRQFILSSKKLLLSDSGFYLCAWGGLYQETQYFGPGTRLLVL.

The chain links TRBV5-6 to TRBJ2-7; D is undetermined. The germline V gene has CDR1 SGHDT and CDR2 YYEEEE. The germline V and J ends were trimmed by 3 bases and 4 bases, with 5 bases remaining between them. CDR3 length: 11 residues. The CDR3 sequence: CASSSLYEQYF. The CDR3, as DNA: TGTGCCAGCAGCTCCTTATACGAGCAGTACTTC.

V is TRBV5-1 and J is TRBJ1-2; D not resolved. V was trimmed by 0 bases and J by 7 bases, leaving 16 bases between them. The CDR3 totals 15 residues. The germline V gene has CDR1 SGHRS and CDR2 YFSETQ. CDR3 in amino acids: CASSLGGGIGVGYTF. The CDR3 DNA reads TGCGCCAGCAGCTTGGGTGGAGGCATTGGAGTTGGCTACACCTTC. The full variable domain, with the rest looked up from reference TRBV5-1 and TRBJ1-2, is KAGVTQTPRYLIKTRGQQVTLSCSPISGHRSVSWYQQTPGQGLQFLFEYFSETQRNKGNFPGRFSGRQFSNSRSEMNVSTLELGDSALYLCASSLGGGIGVGYTFGSGTRLTVV.

The J gene is TRBJ2-5, the V gene TRBV18, with TRBD2 identical over 8 bases. Near its end, the DNA agrees better with TRBJ2-7, so the J call may be wrong. This CDR3 has 17 residues. Germline V gene lookup returns CDR1 KGHSH and CDR2 LQKENI. CDR3 nucleotide sequence: TGTGCCAGCTCACCACCCAATAGCGGGATAGGTTCCTACGAGCAGTACTTC. Its protein product is CASSPPNSGIGSYEQYF.

Only a few counts were recorded for this clone. The J gene is TRBJ2-1, the V gene TRBV29-1; TRBD2 might be the D (6 bases). V lost 4 bases to trimming and J lost 6 bases, with 19 bases between them. Germline CDR1 reads SQVTM; CDR2 reads ANQGSEA. The CDR3 spans 15 residues. CDR3 loop: CSVGRGFLNSNEQFF. CDR3 DNA sequence: TGCAGCGTTGGACGGGGGTTTTTAAACTCCAATGAGCAGTTCTTC.

The chain combines TRBV19 with TRBJ1-3, with a tentative D call TRBD1 (6 bases). CDR1 and CDR2 (germline): LNHDA, SQIVND (reference sequence). The CDR3 loop spans 14 amino acids. With 8 bases removed from V and 1 base from J, the gap between germline ends came to 12 bases. CDR3 residues: CASVRGASGNTIYF. The CDR3 DNA follows: TGTGCCAGTGTCCGGGGGGCGTCTGGAAACACCATATATTTT.

This chain's CDR3 is CASSAADGVANTGELFF. CDR3 DNA: TGTGCCAGCAGTGCTGCTGACGGGGTAGCGAACACCGGGGAGCTGTTTTTT. J is TRBJ2-2 and V is TRBV2; tentatively, D is TRBD2 (5 bases). V shed 4 bases and J shed 0 bases, with 15 bases lying between them. The CDR3 length is 17 residues. Germline V lookup: CDR1 SNHLY, CDR2 FYNNEI.

V is TRBV25-1 and J is TRBJ2-5; unclear D gene. Trimming shortened V by 2 bases and J by 3 bases, and 19 bases separated the two germline ends. Germline values: CDR1 MGHDK, CDR2 SYGVNS. The CDR3 contains 17 residues. The CDR3 region is CASSEDHPIEEKETQYF. CDR3 DNA: TGTGCCAGCAGTGAAGATCACCCCATAGAGGAGAAAGAGACCCAGTACTTC.

The chain has TRBV7-9 and TRBJ2-7; TRBD2 aligns across 10 bases. CDR3 length: 17 residues. Germline assignment: CDR1 SEHNR and CDR2 FQNEAQ (reference sequence). Germline trimming cut 5 bases from V and 1 base from J; bases unmatched to any gene: 11. The CDR3 sequence is CASSPRRTSGLSYEQYF. The DNA of the CDR3 is TGTGCCAGCAGCCCTCGGCGGACTAGCGGCCTATCCTACGAGCAGTACTTC.

V gene TRBV15 combines with J gene TRBJ2-7; TRBD1 is a possible D gene (6 bases). The CDR3 has 16 residues. The ends were cut back, 1 base at V and 3 bases at J, with 16 bases in the middle. CDR1 and CDR2 (germline): LNHNV, YYDKDF (reference sequence). CDR3 protein: CATSRGVGTPNYEQYF. The CDR3, as DNA: TGTGCCACCAGCAGAGGAGTCGGGACACCGAACTACGAGCAGTACTTC.

The rearrangement uses TRBV13 and TRBJ2-7, with 9 positions matching TRBD1. The CDR3 extends over 13 amino acids. Germline CDR1 and CDR2: PRHDT and FYEKMQ (reference sequence). The ends lost 5 bases at V and 3 bases at J; junction bases unmatched: 2. The CDR3 protein is CASSQGQGYEQYF. CDR3 nucleotides: TGTGCCAGCAGCCAGGGACAGGGCTACGAGCAGTACTTC.

The J gene is TRBJ1-2, the V gene TRBV28; the D is unclear. Trimming cost V 5 bases and J 11 bases, with 6 bases left between them. The CDR3 has 9 amino acids. CDR1 is MDHEN and CDR2 is SYDVKM in the germline V gene. The CDR3 region has the DNA TGTGCCAGCAGTCCCCCATACACCTTC. Encoded protein: CASSPPYTF.

CDR3 sequence (DNA): TGTGCCAGCTCAGCGGGACGCTTGTACGAGCAGTACTTC. It is translated as CASSAGRLYEQYF. V gene TRBV18 combines with J gene TRBJ2-7; the D gene is possibly TRBD2 (6 bases). The CDR3 is 13 amino acids. Germline loops: CDR1 KGHSH, CDR2 LQKENI. The V end lost 5 bases, the J end lost 4 bases, and 12 bases lay between the germline ends.

This clone was recorded once. The chain couples TRBV11-3 to TRBJ2-3, with TRBD1 identical over 7 bases. This CDR3 comprises 15 residues. CDR1 and CDR2 from the germline V gene are SGHNT and YENEEA. Trimming at V came to 5 bases and at J to 2 bases, leaving 7 bases not matched to a gene. CDR3 coding DNA: TGTGCCAGCAGCCCGACGACAGGGTACACAGATACGCAGTATTTT. Protein: CASSPTTGYTDTQYF.

The V call is TRBV11-1, the J call TRBJ1-2, with 11 bases that match TRBD1. The CDR3 has 13 residues. The V and J ends lost 6 bases and 7 bases, in that order; junction bases with no gene match: 4. Germline V gene sequence: CDR1 SGHAT, CDR2 FQDESV (reference sequence). The CDR3 sequence is CASRDRGQVGYTF. CDR3 DNA sequence: TGTGCCAGCAGGGACAGGGGGCAGGTTGGCTACACCTTC.

For the CDR3, the DNA is TGTGCCAGCAGTTCGGGGGGGCCAGTGTACGAGCAGTACTTC. Its protein is CASSSGGPVYEQYF. The chain joins TRBV6-1 to TRBJ2-7; TRBD2 matches 8 bases. Germline trimming cut 5 bases from V and 4 bases from J; bases unmatched to any gene: 7. The CDR3 spans 14 residues. Germline CDR1 MNHNS, CDR2 SASEGT.

This sequence joins TRBV19 and TRBJ2-7; 11 positions agree with TRBD1. The CDR3 spans 16 residues. The J segment lost 4 bases and the V segment lost 2 bases, leaving 7 bases of the junction unmatched. CDR1 LNHDA and CDR2 SQIVND come from the germline V gene (reference sequence). The DNA for the CDR3 is TGTGCCAGTAGTATAATCGGGACAGGGGGAGGATACGAGCAGTACTTC. It specifies CASSIIGTGGGYEQYF. Filled out from reference TRBV19 and TRBJ2-7, the complete variable domain reads DGGITQSPKYLFRKEGQNVTLSCEQNLNHDAMYWYRQDPGQGLRLIYYSQIVNDFQKGDIAEGYSVSREKKESFPLTVTSAQKNPTAFYLCASSIIGTGGGYEQYFGPGTRLTVT.